The source of this T cell receptor (beta chain) is a study of identifying expanded T cells in peripheral blood. Findings of the study overall: About 1.2 clones differed between technical replicates, versus around 15 and 18 over time. Clone count variance between approximately 2-week samples rose with total template count.

Using immunoSEQ multiplex PCR, the repertoire was profiled, and TCRdb retains in-frame clones only, with some absent. Of about 89,000 clones listed, more than 70% were seen once; the top ten hold 3% to 4%. During the collection period, no donor immune events like infections were recorded. A note on this clone: Its target is unknown. The junction shows a germline mismatch at one end, possibly a read error. Other DNA sequences within the sample encode an identical CDR3.

CDR3 length: 15 amino acids. Germline CDR1 and CDR2: LNHDA and SQIVND (reference sequence). The gene calls are TRBV19 and TRBJ1-3, with TRBD1 as a possible D gene (6 bases). This TCR came from a person between 18 and 75 years old in good health. What was sequenced was blood. This CDR3 reads CASRPGQIIRNTIYF. DNA of the CDR3: TGCGCCAGTAGGCCGGGACAAATCATTCGAAACACCATATATTTT.